A single sample gave rise to the 24 T cell receptor beta chains below, sequenced in a study of identical twins (dated by TCRdb to 2015 to 2016). The library was made by 5' RACE. The instrument was an Illumina HiSeq 2000. TCRdb reprocessing: public reads trimmed at Q25 with fastp, clones called with MiXCR, in-frame beta chains kept. Entries are consolidated by CDR3 protein sequence, retaining the most common genes and DNA. Across this sample there are around 1.7 million distinct CDR3 sequences, with around 33% seen only once. The top ten constitute about 0.3% of the sample. The sequenced sample consisted of cord blood. All receptors come from a newborn girl in good health.

This clonotype was seen many times. The rearrangement uses TRBV20-1 and TRBJ2-3, with 7 bases fitting TRBD2. V lost 3 bases, J lost 1 base, and 4 bases stayed unmatched. Germline CDR1 and CDR2: DFQATT and SNEGSKA (reference sequence). The CDR3 is 14 residues long. CDR3 coding DNA: TGCAGTGCTAGCGCTAGCGGAGGCACAGATACGCAGTATTTT. It specifies CSASASGGTDTQYF.

The chain is built from TRBV7-9 and TRBJ2-7, with a possible D match to TRBD2 (5 bases). The CDR3 length is 18 residues. Germline V gives CDR1 SEHNR, CDR2 FQNEAQ (reference sequence). V lost 3 bases and J lost 2, with 23 bases in between. CDR3 DNA sequence: TGTGCCAGCAGCTTCCTGTTTCAAAGCGGAGCCACAACCTACGAGCAGTACTTC. Its translation is CASSFLFQSGATTYEQYF.

The V call is TRBV5-5, the J call TRBJ2-7; the match to TRBD2 covers 8 bases. Unmatched junction bases numbered 4, after V lost 0 bases and J lost 2 bases. The CDR3 has 15 residues. CDR1 is SGHKS, CDR2 YYEKEE, per germline (reference sequence). This chain's CDR3 is CASSLVTSGPYEQYF. As DNA, the CDR3 is TGTGCCAGCAGCTTGGTAACTAGCGGTCCCTACGAGCAGTACTTC.

The chain joins TRBV5-1 to TRBJ1-1; D unclear. V was clipped by 2 bases and J by 1 base, with 12 bases between them. This CDR3 contains 15 residues. Germline V CDR1 and CDR2: SGHRS, YFSETQ. The CDR3 here is CASSLRGFQNTEAFF. The CDR3 region has the DNA TGCGCCAGCAGCTTACGGGGTTTCCAGAACACTGAAGCTTTCTTT.

This clonotype was counted only a few times. The chain combines TRBV4-1 with TRBJ2-1; D tentatively reads TRBD1 or TRBD2 (5 bases each). Germline-derived CDR1 and CDR2 are MGHRA and YSYEKL. V was trimmed by 4 bases and J by 0 bases, leaving 28 bases between them. The CDR3 covers 21 residues. CDR3 loop: CASSPIKLRGPGPSSYNEQFF. The CDR3 DNA reads as TGCGCCAGCAGCCCCATTAAATTAAGGGGACCGGGACCTAGCTCCTACAATGAGCAGTTCTTC.

A note on this clonotype: One junction end does not reproduce the germline sequence, and a read error may be involved. The chain recombines TRBV12-3 or TRBV12-4 with TRBJ2-3; D is uncertain. The CDR3 is made up of 18 amino acids. The CDR3: CASSARESTAPRPDAQYF. The DNA of the CDR3 is TGTGCCAGCAGTGCCCGTGAGTCCACCGCCCCTCGCCCAGATGCGCAGTATTTT.

The rearrangement joins TRBV27 to TRBJ1-4, with no clear D. Trimming left V 4 bases short and J 0 bases short, with 9 bases between. Germline assignment: CDR1 MNHEY and CDR2 SMNVEV (reference sequence). CDR3 length: 15 residues. DNA for the CDR3: TGTGCCAGCAGTTCCCTATTTGCAACTAATGAAAAACTGTTTTTT. Protein: CASSSLFATNEKLFF.

The table lists this clonotype with many counts. The rearrangement links TRBV7-9 to TRBJ2-5, with 8 bases that match TRBD1. There are 14 residues in the CDR3. Germline V gene lookup returns CDR1 SEHNR and CDR2 FQNEAQ (reference sequence). Trimming took 3 bases from V and 11 from J; bases not matched to a gene: 11. CDR3 residues: CASSFYHGQGVQYF. CDR3 DNA sequence: TGTGCCAGCAGCTTTTATCACGGACAGGGAGTTCAGTACTTC.

This chain links TRBV7-9 with TRBJ2-1; TRBD2 matches 12 bases. Matching the DNA end better, TRBJ2-7 makes the J call doubtful. The CDR3 is 18 amino acids. Germline-derived CDR1 and CDR2 are SEHNR and FQNEAQ (reference sequence). This CDR3 is CASSLPSGGASSYNEQYF. CDR3 bases: TGTGCCAGCAGCTTACCTAGCGGGGGGGCCAGCTCCTACAATGAGCAGTACTTC.

The V gene is TRBV19, the J gene TRBJ1-1, with 7 positions matching TRBD1. Germline V gives CDR1 LNHDA, CDR2 SQIVND (reference sequence). The CDR3 sequence is 13 residues long. With V trimmed by 7 bases and J by 1 base, 3 bases remained unmatched. Here the CDR3 reads CASKTGKNTEAFF. The CDR3 DNA follows: TGTGCCAGTAAGACAGGGAAGAACACTGAAGCTTTCTTT. The entire variable domain, with the rest obtained from reference TRBV19 and TRBJ1-1, is as follows: DGGITQSPKYLFRKEGQNVTLSCEQNLNHDAMYWYRQDPGQGLRLIYYSQIVNDFQKGDIAEGYSVSREKKESFPLTVTSAQKNPTAFYLCASKTGKNTEAFFGQGTRLTVV.

This sequence joins TRBV3-1 and TRBJ1-1, with TRBD1 as a possible D gene (5 bases). V lost 0 bases and J lost 0, with 11 bases in between. CDR1 is LGHDT and CDR2 is YNNKEL in the germline V gene (reference sequence). This CDR3 contains 16 residues. The CDR3 reads CASSQDLGQVNTEAFF. Written as DNA, the CDR3 is TGTGCCAGCAGCCAAGATCTGGGGCAGGTGAACACTGAAGCTTTCTTT.

The chain links TRBV25-1 to TRBJ1-1; the match to TRBD1 covers 7 bases. V shed 9 bases and J 5 bases; nucleotides not matched to a gene: 6. The CDR3 covers 12 residues. The germline CDR1 and CDR2 sequences are MGHDK and SYGVNS. The CDR3: CASGGGSTEAFF. The CDR3, as DNA: TGTGCCAGTGGAGGGGGCTCGACTGAAGCTTTCTTT.

This rearrangement joins TRBV20-1 to TRBJ1-6; a weak D match, TRBD1 (5 bases). CDR3 length equals 15 residues. Trimming left V 6 bases short and J 8 bases short, with 20 bases between. Germline CDR1 is DFQATT and CDR2 is SNEGSKA (reference sequence). DNA for the CDR3: TGCAGTGCCCCCCGGACCGGGAGACAGCATTCACCCCTCCACTTT. It yields the protein CSAPRTGRQHSPLHF.

The chain recombines TRBV20-1 with TRBJ2-2; tentatively, D is TRBD1 or TRBD2 (5 bases each). The V gene's germline CDR1 is DFQATT and CDR2 SNEGSKA (reference sequence). V was shortened by 6 bases and J by 3 bases, with 14 bases between the two germline ends. The CDR3 has 14 residues. The CDR3 spells CSANGAGDTGELFF. CDR3 DNA sequence: TGCAGTGCCAACGGGGCCGGTGACACCGGGGAGCTGTTTTTT.

This clonotype has just a few counts. V usage is TRBV5-1 and J usage is TRBJ1-6; possible D gene TRBD1, 6 bases. Germline lookup yields CDR1 SGHRS and CDR2 YFSETQ. Trimming left V 0 bases short and J 7 bases short, with 14 bases between. The CDR3 spans 16 residues. In nucleotides, the CDR3 is TGCGCCAGCAGCTTGGTTGGAGACAGGCCGAATTCACCCCTCCACTTT. It encodes CASSLVGDRPNSPLHF.

This clonotype was found a few times. This rearrangement joins TRBV10-1 to TRBJ1-1; 7 bases are shared with TRBD1. The CDR3 is made up of 16 amino acids. The V segment lost 2 bases and the J segment 5 bases; nucleotides outside the gene matches: 11. The V gene's germline CDR1 is WNHNN and CDR2 SYGVQD (reference sequence). CDR3: CASSEKGAGGGTEAFF. In DNA, the CDR3 is TGCGCCAGCAGTGAGAAGGGGGCAGGGGGAGGGACTGAAGCTTTCTTT.

This clonotype was detected many times. V usage is TRBV6-2 or TRBV6-3 and J usage is TRBJ2-7, with D unresolved. With 2 bases removed from V and 3 bases from J, the gap between germline ends came to 5 bases. From germline, CDR1 is MNHEY and CDR2 SVGEGT. CDR3 length: 12 residues. CDR3 sequence (DNA): TGTGCCAGCAGTTACGTCGGCTACGAGCAGTACTTC. Translating it yields CASSYVGYEQYF.

To note about this clonotype: A far larger clone differs by one base, so this is likely a read error. The chain is built from TRBV12-3 or TRBV12-4 and TRBJ2-1; TRBD1 is a possible D gene (6 bases). The CDR3 is 11 amino acids. DNA of the CDR3: TGTGCCAGCAGTGGGGGCAATGCGCAGTTCTTC. Protein: CASSGGNAQFF.

In this sample, this clonotype turned up a few times. This chain uses TRBV9 with TRBJ2-7; 8 nucleotides match TRBD2. CDR1 SGDLS and CDR2 YYNGEE come from the germline V gene. The CDR3 is 14 amino acids. Trimming took 4 bases from V and 6 from J; bases not matched to a gene: 9. The CDR3 reads CASSSGLASPEQYF. The CDR3 nucleotides are TGTGCCAGCAGCTCAGGACTAGCTTCCCCCGAGCAGTACTTC.

This clonotype was detected many times. V gene TRBV6-6 combines with J gene TRBJ1-1; no clear D. Trimming pared 2 bases from V and 2 bases from J, leaving 3 bases between. Per germline, CDR1 MNHNY and CDR2 SVGAGI (reference sequence). This CDR3 has 12 residues. The CDR3 DNA reads as TGTGCCAGCAGTTACCCTAACACTGAAGCTTTCTTT. This codes for CASSYPNTEAFF.

This clonotype was found a few times. This sequence joins TRBV3-1 and TRBJ1-4; 7 bases align to TRBD1. Germline assignment: CDR1 LGHDT and CDR2 YNNKEL (reference sequence). Losses at the gene ends were 4 bases for V and 8 bases for J; bases not matched to a gene: 13. This CDR3 has 16 residues. The DNA of the CDR3 is TGTGCCAGCAGCCCGTCCCGAACAGGGGTGGAGGAAAAACTGTTTTTT. This translates into CASSPSRTGVEEKLFF.

This clonotype has at least ten counts. This sequence joins TRBV29-1 and TRBJ2-1; D gene unclear. Germline V lookup: CDR1 SQVTM, CDR2 ANQGSEA. The length of the CDR3 is 8 residues. V gave up 8 bases and J gave up 4 bases, with 0 bases separating them. Here the CDR3 reads CSYNEQFF. DNA for the CDR3: TGCAGCTACAATGAGCAGTTCTTC.

This clonotype has more than one count but fewer than ten. The rearrangement links TRBV2 to TRBJ2-3; D is perhaps TRBD2 (5 bases). Germline CDR1 reads SNHLY; CDR2 reads FYNNEI. The CDR3 spans 14 residues. Deletions cut 4 bases from V and 3 bases from J, with 11 bases between. The CDR3 here is CASSGLARTDTQYF. The CDR3 DNA reads as TGTGCCAGCAGTGGGCTAGCTCGAACAGATACGCAGTATTTT.

The rearrangement links TRBV4-2 to TRBJ1-1; 11 bases line up with TRBD1. Germline CDR1 LGHNA, CDR2 YNFKEQ. This CDR3 is built from 17 residues. Trimming at V came to 1 base and at J to 1 base, leaving 5 bases not matched to a gene. CDR3 protein: CASSQGTGGAKNTEAFF. In DNA, the CDR3 is TGTGCCAGCAGCCAAGGGACAGGGGGCGCGAAGAACACTGAAGCTTTCTTT.